This T cell receptor (beta chain) was sequenced for a study of blood T cells in healthy people across ages (dated by TCRdb to the mid-2010s). Describing the broader study: In model experiments, roughly one uniquely barcoded TCR beta cDNA molecule per two T cells was captured by template switching. The study measured age-related changes in TCR beta repertoire diversity using deep sequencing normalized with unique cDNA molecular identifiers. The donors were divided into four age groups: young (average about 15 years), middle-aged (about 41), aged (about 60) and long-lived (about 80). The study analyzed two additional independent replicas of 1 million unique cDNA reads from the same blood draw for two donors, one aged 18 to 30 and one aged 80 or older. To avoid experimental bias, donors of different ages were distributed randomly across sequencing lanes.

On the study overall, not on this receptor specifically: Compared with the aged group, the long-lived group had more naive CD4+ T cells, fewer expanded clones and increased TCR diversity, a pattern suggesting age selection. Because profiling used bulk unsorted PBMCs, naive and antigen-experienced compartments could not be compared conclusively. As age increased, observed TCR beta diversity per million T cells dropped in a roughly linear way, and a significant reduction was already evident by age about 40. The percentage of naive T cells measured by flow cytometry correlated strongly with observed TCR beta diversity. Donor CMV infection status was unknown, potentially confounding age-related changes in expanded clonotypes. Estimates of total diversity from one million sequenced T cells were regarded as lower bounds and underestimates.

The roughly 39 donors, aged roughly 6 to 95 years, were systemically healthy Caucasian individuals from Russia. Each donor gave 8 to 10 milliliters of peripheral blood, drawn into EDTA-treated Vacutainer tubes. PBMCs were isolated by Ficoll-Paque density-gradient centrifugation, with at least 6 million obtained per sample. Trizol reagent was used to extract total RNA from the PBMCs, yielding at least 6 micrograms per sample. For every donor, an aliquot of PBMCs went through flow cytometry to measure the percentages of naive CD45RAhigh/CD27high T cells. The cysteine opens and the phenylalanine closes a CDR3 of 13 amino acids. CDR3 DNA only is kept here, 39 bases in frame from base 1. CDR1 ENHRY and CDR2 SYGVKD were looked up in the germline V gene. Trimming at the junction amounts to 7 bases on V and 4 bases on J, and the germline ends lie 10 bases apart. About this clonotype: There is no known antigen for this receptor. No quality values exist for individual bases; no much larger clone is one base distant.

Libraries were made using 5' RACE. The sequencer listed for this sample is Illumina HiSeq 2500. A second PCR of roughly 6 to 12 cycles was run with a J-beta primer mix and a sample-barcoded 5' primer. Each TCR beta cDNA molecule received a unique molecular identifier from a template-switch 5' adaptor carrying 12 random nucleotides. Each sample yielded at least 2.5 million CDR3-containing paired-end reads. First-strand cDNA synthesis was performed from all RNA using the Mint cDNA synthesis kit, with priming by a TRBC-specific oligonucleotide. After uracil-DNA glycosylase treatment, a first 18-cycle PCR used universal primers M1SS and BC2_uni_R on all cDNA. Per the original workflow: Normalization of each sample was performed by random selection of 1 million high-quality reads, each carrying a distinct molecular identifier. Instead of being binned into consensus sequences, reads that shared molecular identifiers were thrown out. MiTCR, set to a Q25 quality threshold and the strictest error-elimination algorithm, was used for CDR3 identification, clonotype clustering and error correction. Lower-bound total TCR beta diversity was estimated with a nonparametric unseen species model using Euler transformation. TCRdb reprocessing: public reads trimmed at Q25 with fastp, clones called with MiXCR, in-frame beta chains kept. Every entry covers one CDR3 protein and lists the most common genes and DNA from its rows. The V and J calls come from TCRdb's annotation, not from the publication. The sample includes 700,000 to 850,000 distinct CDR3 sequences, with around 36% observed a single time. Over 10% of the sample lies in the top ten.

The rearrangement joined TRBV10-3 to TRBJ2-2, with TRBD1 tentatively as D gene (5 bases match). The receptor was derived from a young man in good health. The specimen was blood. The CDR3 sequence is CAINQGTTGELFF. The nucleotide sequence is TGTGCCATCAACCAGGGAACCACCGGGGAGCTGTTTTTT.